What follows are 25 T cell receptor beta chains derived from one specimen sequenced in a study of cytomegalovirus exposure and HLA in healthy donors. The data were produced by immunoSEQ multiplex PCR, yet TCRdb's version contains in-frame clones alone and is incomplete. The sample records about 240,000 clones, more than 75% being singletons. The sequenced sample was PBMCs. Receptor source: a man younger than 35 in good health and CMV-seronegative.

This sequence joins TRBV12-5 and TRBJ1-2; tentatively, D is TRBD1 (6 bases). V was cut by 7 bases and J by 1 base, with 10 bases left in between. CDR3 length equals 13 residues. From germline, CDR1 is LGHNT and CDR2 FRNRAP. CDR3 DNA: TGTGCTAGTGTCGGGGACAATAACTATGGCTACACCTTC. Translation: CASVGDNNYGYTF.

The rearrangement joins TRBV11-2 to TRBJ2-3; 7 bases map to TRBD1. V shed 6 bases and J 0 bases; nucleotides not matched to a gene: 9. Germline-derived CDR1 and CDR2 are SGHAT and FQNNGV. This CDR3 has 16 residues. CDR3 coding DNA: TGTGCCAGCAGTAGGACAGGTTCCCCTAGCACAGATACGCAGTATTTT. It specifies CASSRTGSPSTDTQYF.

CDR3 region: CASTGGRTYNEQFF. DNA of the CDR3: TGTGCCAGCACCGGGGGAAGGACCTACAATGAGCAGTTCTTC. The J gene is TRBJ2-1, the V gene TRBV19; D is perhaps TRBD2 (6 bases). This CDR3 has 14 amino acids. V was shortened by 9 bases and J by 2 bases, with 14 bases between the two germline ends. CDR1 is LNHDA, CDR2 SQIVND, per germline (reference sequence).

In its sample, this clone was seen a few times. This rearrangement joins TRBV5-5 to TRBJ1-6, with TRBD1 identical over 9 bases. Germline CDR1 reads SGHKS; CDR2 reads YYEKEE (reference sequence). With V trimmed by 4 bases and J by 10 bases, 9 bases remained unmatched. The CDR3 is 15 residues long. CDR3 residues: CASSGPGQGSSPLHF. The CDR3 DNA follows: TGTGCCAGCAGCGGGCCGGGACAGGGATCCTCACCCCTCCACTTT.

The chain uses TRBV27 and TRBJ2-1; D not certain. CDR1 and CDR2 from the germline V gene are MNHEY and SMNVEV (reference sequence). The CDR3 runs 17 residues. V lost 3 bases and J 0 bases, leaving 15 bases between the germline ends. In nucleotides, the CDR3 is TGTGCCAGCAGTTTTTATCCTAAGGAGAGCTCCTACAATGAGCAGTTCTTC. It yields the protein CASSFYPKESSYNEQFF.

The chain combines TRBV7-6 with TRBJ2-3; the D gene is possibly TRBD2 (6 bases). Germline loops: CDR1 SGHVS, CDR2 FNYEAQ. V was cut by 5 bases and J by 0 bases, with 15 bases left in between. CDR3 length: 16 residues. CDR3 loop: CASSRTRAGSTDTQYF. The DNA for the CDR3 is TGTGCCAGCAGCCGTACTAGGGCGGGGAGCACAGATACGCAGTATTTT.

This chain joins TRBV4-3 and TRBJ2-1, with a weak D call TRBD1 (5 bases). Per the germline V gene, CDR1 is LGHNA and CDR2 is YSLEER. This CDR3 spans 15 amino acids. V lost 1 base and J lost 0, with 7 bases in between. The CDR3 sequence is CASSQGQSSYNEQFF. CDR3 in DNA: TGCGCCAGCAGCCAAGGACAGAGCTCCTACAATGAGCAGTTCTTC.

The rearrangement links TRBV11-3 to TRBJ2-7; 7 bases map to TRBD2. CDR3 length equals 14 residues. Germline CDR1 SGHNT, CDR2 YENEEA. J was trimmed by 6 bases and V by 5 bases; bases with no gene match: 10. In DNA form, the CDR3 reads TGTGCCAGCAGCGTACCCGGGACTAAGGCCGAGCAGTACTTC. Translated, it gives CASSVPGTKAEQYF.

J is TRBJ2-7 and V is TRBV28; D is unresolved. The CDR3 extends over 13 amino acids. Germline CDR1 and CDR2: MDHEN and SYDVKM. The V gene lost 4 bases and the J gene lost 4 bases, with 11 bases spanning the gap. As DNA, the CDR3 is TGTGCCAGCAGTTCCGTGTCCCCTTACGAGCAGTACTTC. Protein sequence: CASSSVSPYEQYF. Using reference TRBV28 and TRBJ2-7 for the parts outside the CDR3, the full variable domain is DVKVTQSSRYLVKRTGEKVFLECVQDMDHENMFWYRQDPGLGLRLIYFSYDVKMKEKGDIPEGYSVSREKKERFSLILESASTNQTSMYLCASSSVSPYEQYFGPGTRLTVT.

This clone was found a few times. CDR3 DNA sequence: TGTGCCAGCAGTGGTACTCCGAACACTGAAGCTTTCTTT. Residues: CASSGTPNTEAFF. The chain couples TRBV28 to TRBJ1-1; D is undetermined. Trimming cost V 5 bases and J 1 base, with 8 bases left between them. The germline CDR1 and CDR2 sequences are MDHEN and SYDVKM. The CDR3 is 13 amino acids.

CDR3 nucleotides: TGCGCCAGCAGCCCCGGAGGGCTTAATGAGCAGTTCTTC. It codes for CASSPGGLNEQFF. The chain uses TRBV5-1 and TRBJ2-1; possibly TRBD2 for D (6 bases). This CDR3 comprises 13 residues. CDR1 is SGHRS, CDR2 YFSETQ, per germline. Deletions cut 4 bases from V and 7 bases from J, with 12 bases between.

The rearrangement links TRBV19 to TRBJ2-7; perhaps TRBD1 as D (6 bases). Trimming shortened V by 5 bases and J by 4 bases, and 15 bases separated the two germline ends. This CDR3 comprises 14 residues. Germline CDR1 is LNHDA and CDR2 is SQIVND (reference sequence). CDR3 nucleotide sequence: TGTGCCAGTAGTGAGGACAGTAACCCATACGAGCAGTACTTC. Translated: CASSEDSNPYEQYF.

The rearrangement joins TRBV6-4 to TRBJ2-7; a weak D match, TRBD2 (5 bases). This CDR3 spans 14 amino acids. CDR1 is MRHNA, CDR2 SNTAGT, per germline. Trimming pared 3 bases from V and 2 bases from J, leaving 11 bases between. CDR3 protein: CASSEELGAYEQYF. The DNA of the CDR3 is TGTGCCAGCAGTGAAGAGCTCGGGGCCTACGAGCAGTACTTC.

Concerning this clone: Additional DNA sequences in this sample encode the identical CDR3. The chain carries TRBV7-2 and TRBJ2-7; 9 bases fit TRBD2. Germline-derived CDR1 and CDR2 are SGHTA and FQGNSA. The CDR3 extends over 14 amino acids. Trimming cost V 3 bases and J 4 bases; bases outside gene matches: 4. The CDR3 loop reads CASSLAGGGYEQYF. The DNA for the CDR3 is TGTGCCAGCAGCTTGGCGGGAGGGGGGTACGAGCAGTACTTC.

This clone was counted between two and nine times. The chain is built from TRBV6-1 and TRBJ2-2, with 8 bases identical to TRBD1. The CDR3 extends over 14 amino acids. Germline CDR1 MNHNS, CDR2 SASEGT. The J segment lost 5 bases and the V segment lost 3 bases, leaving 2 bases of the junction unmatched. CDR3 in amino acids: CASSETGETGELFF. As DNA, the CDR3 is TGTGCCAGCAGTGAGACAGGGGAAACCGGGGAGCTGTTTTTT.

This clone was counted only a few times. The chain has TRBV4-1 and TRBJ1-5; weak D call: TRBD1 (6 bases). The V gene's germline CDR1 is MGHRA and CDR2 YSYEKL. V shed 0 bases and J shed 7 bases, with 10 bases lying between them. This CDR3 has 14 amino acids. CDR3: CASSQDRGAQPQHF. The CDR3 region has the DNA TGCGCCAGCAGCCAAGATCGGGGGGCACAGCCCCAGCATTTT.

The genes are TRBV5-1 and TRBJ2-3; D not certain. The CDR3 totals 11 residues. The germline gives CDR1 SGHRS, CDR2 YFSETQ. V lost 1 base, J lost 6 bases, and 3 bases lay in between. The CDR3 is CASSLRDTQYF. The CDR3 DNA reads TGCGCCAGCAGCTTGCGGGATACGCAGTATTTT.

V is TRBV11-2 and J is TRBJ2-1; perhaps TRBD1 as D (6 bases). The germline gives CDR1 SGHAT, CDR2 FQNNGV. The CDR3 runs 15 residues. V was trimmed by 3 bases and J by 8 bases, leaving 17 bases between them. As DNA, the CDR3 is TGTGCCAGCAGCTTGGGGTTTACTGGGGGCGATGAGCAGTTCTTC. Translation gives CASSLGFTGGDEQFF.

The chain is built from TRBV9 and TRBJ1-6, with D maybe TRBD1 (5 bases). This CDR3 spans 15 amino acids. Germline assignment: CDR1 SGDLS and CDR2 YYNGEE. Trimming pared 0 bases from V and 8 bases from J, leaving 12 bases between. CDR3 DNA sequence: TGTGCCAGCAGCGTAGAAACGGGGGTCGATTCACCCCTCCACTTT. Protein: CASSVETGVDSPLHF.

The chain combines TRBV5-1 with TRBJ2-7, with 8 bases matching TRBD1. Trimming removed 0 bases from V and 6 bases from J; junction bases left unmatched: 5. The length of the CDR3 is 14 residues. Germline CDR1 is SGHRS and CDR2 is YFSETQ. The CDR3 loop reads CASSLGATGAEQYF. For the CDR3, the DNA is TGCGCCAGCAGCTTGGGCGCGACAGGGGCCGAGCAGTACTTC.

This chain uses TRBV5-1 with TRBJ1-1, with 8 positions matching TRBD1. V dropped 7 bases and J dropped 1; count of bases not matched to a gene: 0. This CDR3 region has 12 residues. Germline-derived CDR1 and CDR2 are SGHRS and YFSETQ. DNA for the CDR3: TGCGCCAGCGGACAGGGGAACACTGAAGCTTTCTTT. Translated, it gives CASGQGNTEAFF.

V is TRBV27 and J is TRBJ1-3, with D unresolved. Germline V gene data show CDR1 as MNHEY and CDR2 as SMNVEV (reference sequence). The CDR3 loop spans 13 amino acids. Trimming took 5 bases from V and 0 from J, leaving 5 bases between them. For the CDR3, the DNA is TGTGCCAGCAGTGTTAGCTCTGGAAACACCATATATTTT. Translated, it gives CASSVSSGNTIYF.

The chain employs TRBV7-9 and TRBJ2-1; 7 bases line up with TRBD2. Unmatched junction bases numbered 4, after V lost 5 bases and J lost 0 bases. The CDR3 is 15 residues long. Germline V gives CDR1 SEHNR, CDR2 FQNEAQ (reference sequence). The DNA for the CDR3 is TGTGCCAGCAGCCCGACTAGCAGCTCCTACAATGAGCAGTTCTTC. It encodes CASSPTSSSYNEQFF.

The chain is built from TRBV6-5 and TRBJ1-2; the D gene is possibly TRBD1 (6 bases). The V end lost 2 bases, the J end lost 8 bases, and 18 bases lay between the germline ends. Per the germline V gene, CDR1 is MNHEY and CDR2 is SVGAGI. This CDR3 is built from 15 residues. In DNA, the CDR3 is TGTGCCAGCAGTTACAACCCCGGTGGGGGCTGGGGCTACACCTTC. It is translated as CASSYNPGGGWGYTF.

This clone was observed once. The chain joins TRBV27 to TRBJ2-1; TRBD2 matches 7 bases. Germline CDR1 reads MNHEY; CDR2 reads SMNVEV (reference sequence). Trimming cost V 3 bases and J 10 bases; bases outside gene matches: 9. The CDR3 loop spans 14 amino acids. CDR3 nucleotides: TGTGCCAGCAGTTTGTTAAGCGCGGGGGAAGAGCAGTTCTTC. Translating it yields CASSLLSAGEEQFF.